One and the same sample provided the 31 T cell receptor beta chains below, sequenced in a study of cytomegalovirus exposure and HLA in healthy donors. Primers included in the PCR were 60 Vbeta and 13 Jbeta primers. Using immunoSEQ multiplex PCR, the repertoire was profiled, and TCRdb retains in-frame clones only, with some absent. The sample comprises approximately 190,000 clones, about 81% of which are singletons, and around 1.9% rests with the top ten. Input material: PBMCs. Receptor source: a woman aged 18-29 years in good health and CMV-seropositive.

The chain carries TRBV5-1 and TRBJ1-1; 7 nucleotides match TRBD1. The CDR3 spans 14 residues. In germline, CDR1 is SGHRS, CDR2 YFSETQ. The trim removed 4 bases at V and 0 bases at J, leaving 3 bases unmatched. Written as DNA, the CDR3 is TGCGCCAGCAGCCTCGACAGGGTGAACACTGAAGCTTTCTTT. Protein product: CASSLDRVNTEAFF.

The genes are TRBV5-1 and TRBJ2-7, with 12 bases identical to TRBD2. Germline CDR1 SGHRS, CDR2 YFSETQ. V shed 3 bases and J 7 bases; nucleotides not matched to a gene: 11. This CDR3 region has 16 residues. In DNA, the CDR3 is TGCGCCAGCAGCTCCGGACTAGCGGGGCGAACTAGGGAGCAGTACTTC. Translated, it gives CASSSGLAGRTREQYF.

CDR3 region: CASSPLPYGAEAFF. The CDR3 bases are TGTGCCAGCTCACCCCTCCCTTACGGTGCTGAAGCTTTCTTT. The rearrangement uses TRBV18 and TRBJ1-1; D is undetermined. This CDR3 has 14 amino acids. Germline V gene sequence: CDR1 KGHSH, CDR2 LQKENI. V was cut by 3 bases and J by 6 bases, with 14 bases left in between.

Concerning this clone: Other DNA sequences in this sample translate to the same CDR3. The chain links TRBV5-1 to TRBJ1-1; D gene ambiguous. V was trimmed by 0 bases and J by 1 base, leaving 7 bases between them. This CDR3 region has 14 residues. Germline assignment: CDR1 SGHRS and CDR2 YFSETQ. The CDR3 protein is CASSLVGRNTEAFF. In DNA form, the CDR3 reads TGCGCCAGCAGCTTGGTTGGCAGGAACACTGAAGCTTTCTTT.

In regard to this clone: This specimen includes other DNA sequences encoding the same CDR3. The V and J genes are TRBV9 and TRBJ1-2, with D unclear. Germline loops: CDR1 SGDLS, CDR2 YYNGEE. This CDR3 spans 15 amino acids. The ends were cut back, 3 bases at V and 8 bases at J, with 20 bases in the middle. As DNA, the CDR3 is TGTGCCAGCAGCGCTCGCCCTGATTCAATCCGGGGCTACACCTTC. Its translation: CASSARPDSIRGYTF. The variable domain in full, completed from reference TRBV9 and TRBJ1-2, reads DSGVTQTPKHLITATGQRVTLRCSPRSGDLSVYWYQQSLDQGLQFLIQYYNGEERAKGNILERFSAQQFPDLHSELNLSSLELGDSALYFCASSARPDSIRGYTFGSGTRLTVV.

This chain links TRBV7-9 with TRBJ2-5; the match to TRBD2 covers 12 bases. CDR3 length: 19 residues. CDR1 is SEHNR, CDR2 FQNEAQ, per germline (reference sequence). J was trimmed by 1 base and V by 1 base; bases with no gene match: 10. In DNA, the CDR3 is TGTGCCAGCAGCTTAGTTAGAATACTAGCGGGGGGAACCCAAGAGACCCAGTACTTC. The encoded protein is CASSLVRILAGGTQETQYF. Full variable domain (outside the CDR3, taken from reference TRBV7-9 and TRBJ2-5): DTGVSQNPRHKITKRGQNVTFRCDPISEHNRLYWYRQTLGQGPEFLTYFQNEAQLEKSRLLSDRFSAERPKGSFSTLEIQRTEQGDSAMYLCASSLVRILAGGTQETQYFGPGTRLLVL.

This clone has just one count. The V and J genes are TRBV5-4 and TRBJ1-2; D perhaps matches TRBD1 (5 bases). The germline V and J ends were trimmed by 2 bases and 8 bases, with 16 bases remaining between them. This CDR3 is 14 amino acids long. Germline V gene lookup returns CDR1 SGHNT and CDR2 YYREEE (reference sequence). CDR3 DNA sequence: TGTGCCAGCAGCTTATCTTGGCAGGGTCCAGGCTACACCTTC. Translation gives CASSLSWQGPGYTF.

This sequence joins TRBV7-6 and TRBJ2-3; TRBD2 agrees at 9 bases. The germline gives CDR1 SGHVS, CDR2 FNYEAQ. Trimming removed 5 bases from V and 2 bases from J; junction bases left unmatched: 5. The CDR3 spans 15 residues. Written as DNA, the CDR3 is TGTGCCAGCAGCCCGGCGGGGGGGACCACAGATACGCAGTATTTT. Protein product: CASSPAGGTTDTQYF.

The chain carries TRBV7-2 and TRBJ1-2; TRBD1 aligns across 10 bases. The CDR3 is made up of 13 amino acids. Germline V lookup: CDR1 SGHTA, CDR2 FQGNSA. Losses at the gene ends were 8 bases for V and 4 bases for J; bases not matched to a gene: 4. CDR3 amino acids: CASDRGLGYGYTF. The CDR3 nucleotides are TGTGCCAGCGACAGGGGGCTAGGCTATGGCTACACCTTC.

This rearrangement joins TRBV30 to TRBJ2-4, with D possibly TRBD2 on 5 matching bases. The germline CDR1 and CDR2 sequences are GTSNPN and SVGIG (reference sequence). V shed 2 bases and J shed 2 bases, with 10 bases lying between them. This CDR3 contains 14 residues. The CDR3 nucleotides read TGTGCCTGGAGTCGAGGGAACCCCAAAAACATTCAGTACTTC. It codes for CAWSRGNPKNIQYF.

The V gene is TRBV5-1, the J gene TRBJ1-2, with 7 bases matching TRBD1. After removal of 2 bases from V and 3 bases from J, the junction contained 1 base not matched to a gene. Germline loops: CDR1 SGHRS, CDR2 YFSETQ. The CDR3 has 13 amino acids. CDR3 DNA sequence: TGCGCCAGCAGCTTCGACAGGGACTATGGCTACACCTTC. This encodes CASSFDRDYGYTF.

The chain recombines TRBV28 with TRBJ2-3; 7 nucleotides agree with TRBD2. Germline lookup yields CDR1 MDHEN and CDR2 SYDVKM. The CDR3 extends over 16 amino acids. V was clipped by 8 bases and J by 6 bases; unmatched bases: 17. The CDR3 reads CASPPPAGISWDTQYF. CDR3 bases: TGTGCCAGCCCTCCGCCAGCGGGGATAAGTTGGGATACGCAGTATTTT. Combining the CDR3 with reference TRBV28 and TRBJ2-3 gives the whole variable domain DVKVTQSSRYLVKRTGEKVFLECVQDMDHENMFWYRQDPGLGLRLIYFSYDVKMKEKGDIPEGYSVSREKKERFSLILESASTNQTSMYLCASPPPAGISWDTQYFGPGTRLTVL.

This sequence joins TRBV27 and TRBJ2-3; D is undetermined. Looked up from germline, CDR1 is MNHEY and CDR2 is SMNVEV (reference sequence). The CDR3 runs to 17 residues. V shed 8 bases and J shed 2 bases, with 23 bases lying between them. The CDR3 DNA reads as TGTGCCAGCCCTATTCTCAATCGAGGTTCATTCACAGATACGCAGTATTTT. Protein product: CASPILNRGSFTDTQYF.

CDR3 bases: TGTGCCAGCTCAGCGGGACTAGCGGTTTCCAATGAGCAGTTCTTC. Its protein is CASSAGLAVSNEQFF. The V call is TRBV18, the J call TRBJ2-1, with 11 bases aligning to TRBD2. The germline V gene encodes CDR1 KGHSH and CDR2 LQKENI. After removal of 5 bases from V and 6 bases from J, the junction contained 6 bases not matched to a gene. This CDR3 has 15 residues. The full variable domain, completed using reference TRBV18 and TRBJ2-1, is NAGVMQNPRHLVRRRGQEARLRCSPMKGHSHVYWYRQLPEEGLKFMVYLQKENIIDESGMPKERFSAEFPKEGPSILRIQQVVRGDSAAYFCASSAGLAVSNEQFFGPGTRLTVL.

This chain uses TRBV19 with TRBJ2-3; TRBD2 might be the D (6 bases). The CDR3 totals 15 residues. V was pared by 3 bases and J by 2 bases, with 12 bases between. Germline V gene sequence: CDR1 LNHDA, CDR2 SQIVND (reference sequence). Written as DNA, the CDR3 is TGTGCCAGTAGTATTTTGGGGGGTGACACAGATACGCAGTATTTT. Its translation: CASSILGGDTDTQYF.

The CDR3 spells CASSLIQTNYGYTF. For the CDR3, the DNA is TGTGCCAGCAGCTTAATACAGACTAACTATGGCTACACCTTC. The rearrangement links TRBV7-3 to TRBJ1-2; D is uncertain. Per germline, CDR1 SGHTA and CDR2 FQGTGA. Trimming cost V 1 base and J 0 bases, with 6 bases left between them. CDR3 size: 14 residues.

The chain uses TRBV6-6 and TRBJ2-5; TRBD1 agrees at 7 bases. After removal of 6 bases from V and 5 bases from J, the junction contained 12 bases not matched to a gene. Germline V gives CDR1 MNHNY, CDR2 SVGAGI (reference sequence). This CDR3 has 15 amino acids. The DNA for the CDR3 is TGTGCCAGCAGATTAGGGGGCCCTCAAGGGGAGACCCAGTACTTC. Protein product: CASRLGGPQGETQYF.

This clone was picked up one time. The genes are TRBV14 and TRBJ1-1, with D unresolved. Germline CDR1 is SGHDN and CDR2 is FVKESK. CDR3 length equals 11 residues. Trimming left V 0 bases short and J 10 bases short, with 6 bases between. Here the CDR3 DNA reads TGTGCCAGCAGCCAAGATCCAGGAGCTTTCTTT. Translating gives CASSQDPGAFF.

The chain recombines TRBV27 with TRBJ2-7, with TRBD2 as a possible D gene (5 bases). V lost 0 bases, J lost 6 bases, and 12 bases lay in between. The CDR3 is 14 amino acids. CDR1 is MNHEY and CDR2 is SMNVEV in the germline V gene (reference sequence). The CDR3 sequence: CASSLSPPGIEQYF. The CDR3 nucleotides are TGTGCCAGCAGTTTATCCCCCCCGGGGATCGAGCAGTACTTC.

In DNA form, the CDR3 reads TGTGCCACCTATGGAGGGTTTGCCTCACCCCTCCACTTT. It yields the protein CATYGGFASPLHF. The chain combines TRBV19 with TRBJ1-6; the D is unclear. Germline CDR1 is LNHDA and CDR2 is SQIVND (reference sequence). The V end was cut by 10 bases, the J end by 10 bases, with 17 bases between. CDR3 size: 13 residues.

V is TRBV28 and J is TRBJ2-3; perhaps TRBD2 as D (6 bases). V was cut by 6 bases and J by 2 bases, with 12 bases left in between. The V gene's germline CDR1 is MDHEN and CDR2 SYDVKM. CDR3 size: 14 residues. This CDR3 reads CASRIGGDTDTQYF. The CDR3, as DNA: TGTGCCAGCAGGATCGGGGGAGACACAGATACGCAGTATTTT.

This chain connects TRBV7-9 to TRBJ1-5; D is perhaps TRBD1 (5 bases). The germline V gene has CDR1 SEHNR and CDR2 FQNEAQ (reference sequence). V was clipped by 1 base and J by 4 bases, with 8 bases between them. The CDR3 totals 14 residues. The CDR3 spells CASSLGRENQPQHF. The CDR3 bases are TGTGCCAGCAGCTTAGGCAGGGAAAATCAGCCCCAGCATTTT.

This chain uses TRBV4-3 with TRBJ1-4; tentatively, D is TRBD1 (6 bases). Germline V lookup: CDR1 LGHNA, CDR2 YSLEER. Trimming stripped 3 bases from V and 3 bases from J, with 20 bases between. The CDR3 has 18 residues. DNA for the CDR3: TGCGCCAGCAGCCAGGCAGGGGCAGGGGATCATTCTAATGAAAAACTGTTTTTT. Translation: CASSQAGAGDHSNEKLFF.

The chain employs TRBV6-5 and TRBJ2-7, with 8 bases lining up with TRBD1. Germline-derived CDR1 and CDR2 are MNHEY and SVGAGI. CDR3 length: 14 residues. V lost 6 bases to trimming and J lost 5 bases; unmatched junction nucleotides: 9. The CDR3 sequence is CASREDRARNEQYF. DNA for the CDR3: TGTGCCAGCAGGGAGGACAGGGCAAGGAACGAGCAGTACTTC.

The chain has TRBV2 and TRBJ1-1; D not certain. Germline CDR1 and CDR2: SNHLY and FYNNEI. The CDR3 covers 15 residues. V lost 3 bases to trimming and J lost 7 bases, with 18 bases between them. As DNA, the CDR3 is TGTGCCAGCAGTGATTCGCGGGATCGCCCGATTGAAGCTTTCTTT. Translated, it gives CASSDSRDRPIEAFF.

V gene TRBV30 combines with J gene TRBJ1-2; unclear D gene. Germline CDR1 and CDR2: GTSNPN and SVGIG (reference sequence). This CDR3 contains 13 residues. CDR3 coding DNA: TGTGCTGCGACCCATACAGCCCCCCAAGGCCTCACCTTC. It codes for CAATHTAPQGLTF.

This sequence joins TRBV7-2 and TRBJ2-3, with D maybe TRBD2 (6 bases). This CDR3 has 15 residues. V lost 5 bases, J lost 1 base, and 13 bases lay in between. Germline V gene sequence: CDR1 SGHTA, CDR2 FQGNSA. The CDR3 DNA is TGTGCCAGCAGCCCCCCGGGGACTCGCACAGATACGCAGTATTTT. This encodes CASSPPGTRTDTQYF.

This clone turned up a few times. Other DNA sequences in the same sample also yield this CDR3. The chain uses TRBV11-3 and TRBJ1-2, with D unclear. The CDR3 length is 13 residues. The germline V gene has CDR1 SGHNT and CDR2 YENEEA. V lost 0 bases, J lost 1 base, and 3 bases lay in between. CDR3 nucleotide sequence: TGTGCCAGCAGCTTAGATCGTAACTATGGCTACACCTTC. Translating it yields CASSLDRNYGYTF. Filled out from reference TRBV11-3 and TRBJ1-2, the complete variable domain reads EAGVVQSPRYKIIEKKQPVAFWCNPISGHNTLYWYLQNLGQGPELLIRYENEEAVDDSQLPKDRFSAERLKGVDSTLKIQPAELGDSAVYLCASSLDRNYGYTFGSGTRLTVV.

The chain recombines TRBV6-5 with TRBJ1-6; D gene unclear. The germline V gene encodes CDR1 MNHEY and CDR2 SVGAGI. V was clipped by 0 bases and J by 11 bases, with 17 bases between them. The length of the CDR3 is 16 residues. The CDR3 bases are TGTGCCAGCAGTTACTCGACGAGGGCCTTGGGAACACCCCTCCACTTT. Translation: CASSYSTRALGTPLHF.

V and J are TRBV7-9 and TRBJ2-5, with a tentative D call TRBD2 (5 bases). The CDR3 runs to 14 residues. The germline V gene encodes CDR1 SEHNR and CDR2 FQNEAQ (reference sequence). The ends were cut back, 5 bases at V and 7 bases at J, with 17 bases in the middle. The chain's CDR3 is CASSPRGLVWTQYF. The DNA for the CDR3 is TGTGCCAGCAGCCCCCGGGGTTTAGTATGGACCCAGTACTTC.

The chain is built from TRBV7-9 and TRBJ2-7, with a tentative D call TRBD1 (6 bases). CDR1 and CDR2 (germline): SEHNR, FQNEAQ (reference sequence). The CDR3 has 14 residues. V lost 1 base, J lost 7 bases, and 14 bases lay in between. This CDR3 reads CASSLGGRRLEQYF. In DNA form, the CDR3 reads TGTGCCAGCAGCTTAGGGGGGCGGCGACTTGAGCAGTACTTC.